The T cell receptor (beta chain) described here comes from a study of shared clonotypes between healthy human individuals. Study background: The study used three CD4 naive, three CD4 memory, two CD8 naive and one CD8 memory plate per donor.

Study results and limitations: Limitation of the genetic and exposure-history diversity represented came from the few donors.

Replicate sorted-subset PCRs were loaded with around 200 ng DNA, approximately 31,000 T cell genomes. TCRdb's copy holds only in-frame clones and misses some; the assay was immunoSEQ multiplex PCR. Of 600,000 to 750,000 clones in the sample, around 72% are singletons; the top ten hold approximately 1.8%. Every donor, a Caucasian adult, lived in Nashville, Tennessee. Concerning this clone itself: Its cognate antigen is unknown.

The receptor was isolated from a woman between 25 and 40 years old in good health. Source material: memory CD4+ T cells sorted from blood. This sample's subset: CD45RA-negative fraction.

The CDR3 nucleotides read TGTGCCACCAGCGGGGCGGGAGAGGGCCAAGAGACCCAGTACTTC. It translates to CATSGAGEGQETQYF. The chain uses TRBV15 and TRBJ2-5; TRBD2 agrees at 7 bases. Germline CDR1 reads LNHNV; CDR2 reads YYDKDF (reference sequence). The CDR3 totals 15 residues. Losses at the gene ends were 5 bases for V and 1 base for J; bases not matched to a gene: 7.